Each of the 9 T cell receptor beta chains below was sequenced from the same sample in a study of blood T cell repertoires in COVID-19. The assay was immunoSEQ multiplex PCR, and TCRdb's table has in-frame clones only and misses some. The sample has around 150,000 clones; roughly 87% are singletons. Material: peripheral blood. The source is a woman aged 60-75 years who had recovered from COVID-19.

This clone was found a few times. The chain combines TRBV19 with TRBJ1-1, with D perhaps TRBD1 (6 bases). The CDR3 runs 16 residues. Germline assignment: CDR1 LNHDA and CDR2 SQIVND (reference sequence). V was clipped by 3 bases and J by 1 base, with 15 bases between them. CDR3 amino acids: CASSIIGAGANTEAFF. Written as DNA, the CDR3 is TGTGCCAGTAGTATCATTGGGGCAGGGGCGAACACTGAAGCTTTCTTT.

V and J are TRBV7-3 and TRBJ2-1, with 9 bases aligning to TRBD2. Germline assignment: CDR1 SGHTA and CDR2 FQGTGA. The junction had 10 bases not matched to a gene; V was cut back by 3 bases and J by 7 bases. There are 16 residues in the CDR3. CDR3 nucleotides: TGTGCCAGCAGCTTGGGTAGCGGGGGAAATCTAAATGAGCAGTTCTTC. It is translated as CASSLGSGGNLNEQFF. Based on the CDR3 plus reference TRBV7-3 and TRBJ2-1, the full variable domain is GAGVSQTPSNKVTEKGKYVELRCDPISGHTALYWYRQSLGQGPEFLIYFQGTGAADDSGLPNDRFFAVRPEGSVSTLKIQRTERGDSAVYLCASSLGSGGNLNEQFFGPGTRLTVL.

Comment on this clone: At the DNA level, this CDR3 is encoded by other sequences in the same sample as well. The V and J genes are TRBV5-1 and TRBJ2-3; 14 bases are a match to TRBD2. Germline V gives CDR1 SGHRS, CDR2 YFSETQ. The CDR3 loop spans 16 amino acids. V shed 3 bases and J 3 bases; nucleotides not matched to a gene: 3. CDR3 region: CASSSGLAGGTDTQYF. The CDR3 coding sequence is TGCGCCAGCAGCTCCGGACTAGCGGGGGGAACAGATACGCAGTATTTT.

V is TRBV7-3 and J is TRBJ2-1, with D possibly matching TRBD2 (7 bases). The V end was cut by 5 bases, the J end by 6 bases, with 17 bases between. CDR3 length: 15 amino acids. Germline V gene lookup returns CDR1 SGHTA and CDR2 FQGTGA. CDR3 amino acids: CASSPLGGAINEQFF. The CDR3 region has the DNA TGTGCCAGCAGCCCCCTAGGGGGGGCGATCAATGAGCAGTTCTTC. The complete variable domain, with remaining parts taken from reference TRBV7-3 and TRBJ2-1, reads GAGVSQTPSNKVTEKGKYVELRCDPISGHTALYWYRQSLGQGPEFLIYFQGTGAADDSGLPNDRFFAVRPEGSVSTLKIQRTERGDSAVYLCASSPLGGAINEQFFGPGTRLTVL.

The chain couples TRBV10-3 to TRBJ2-3, with 8 bases identical to TRBD2. The V and J ends lost 8 bases and 1 base, in that order; junction bases with no gene match: 5. Germline V gene data show CDR1 as ENHRY and CDR2 as SYGVKD. The CDR3 sequence is 14 residues long. CDR3 sequence (DNA): TGTGCCATCGGGGTCGGGGGGGGCACAGATACGCAGTATTTT. Protein product: CAIGVGGGTDTQYF.

The count of this clone is one. CDR3 sequence (DNA): TGTGCCGGCGGGACAGGGGAATCAGCTTTCTTT. This sequence encodes CAGGTGESAFF. This chain links TRBV28 with TRBJ1-1; 10 bases align to TRBD1. The CDR3 is 11 amino acids. Germline V gene sequence: CDR1 MDHEN, CDR2 SYDVKM. Trimming cost V 11 bases and J 10 bases; bases outside gene matches: 7.

This clone appeared once. The chain carries TRBV12-3 or TRBV12-4 and TRBJ1-1, with 8 bases identical to TRBD1. J gave up 14 bases and V 1 base, and 6 bases lay outside the gene matches. This CDR3 spans 12 amino acids. CDR3 sequence reads: CASSLGNPGGFF. In DNA, the CDR3 is TGTGCCAGCAGTTTAGGCAATCCAGGGGGCTTCTTT.

V usage is TRBV18 and J usage is TRBJ1-2, with TRBD1 matching over 7 bases. This CDR3 spans 13 amino acids. The V segment lost 3 bases and the J segment 6 bases; nucleotides outside the gene matches: 4. The germline CDR1 and CDR2 sequences are KGHSH and LQKENI. This CDR3 is CASSPADRNGYTF. DNA of the CDR3: TGTGCCAGCTCACCCGCGGACAGGAATGGCTACACCTTC.

This chain joins TRBV19 and TRBJ2-3; a weak D match, TRBD2 (5 bases). Trimming shortened V by 7 bases and J by 2 bases, and 16 bases separated the two germline ends. CDR1 and CDR2 from the germline V gene are LNHDA and SQIVND (reference sequence). The CDR3 sequence is 15 residues long. CDR3 sequence: CASKERSGLTDTQYF. CDR3 DNA: TGTGCCAGTAAGGAAAGGAGTGGACTCACAGATACGCAGTATTTT.